The 6 T cell receptor beta chains in this list originate from one sample, sequenced in a study of blood T cell repertoires in COVID-19. Profiled with immunoSEQ multiplex PCR; TCRdb holds only in-frame clones, not every one. The sample holds roughly 120,000 clones, 83% seen once. The sample consisted of peripheral blood. The origin of the receptors is a man between 25 and 39 years old with acute or convalescent COVID-19.

This chain joins TRBV5-3 and TRBJ2-7; 8 nucleotides match TRBD2. TRBV5-3 is filed as an ORF, its function uncertain. This CDR3 is 15 amino acids long. Trimming cost V 4 bases and J 4 bases; bases outside gene matches: 10. The CDR3 DNA is TGTGCCAGAAGCCTAACGGGAGGGGAGGGATACGAGCAGTACGTC. The encoded protein is CARSLTGGEGYEQYV.

This clone has more than one count but fewer than ten. The gene calls are TRBV7-9 and TRBJ1-5; perhaps TRBD1 as D (5 bases). V lost 8 bases and J 9 bases, leaving 11 bases between the germline ends. The CDR3 loop spans 11 amino acids. The germline CDR1 and CDR2 sequences are SEHNR and FQNEAQ (reference sequence). The CDR3 region has the DNA TGTGCCAGCGGGGCCGTTGGGCCCCAGCATTTT. Translating gives CASGAVGPQHF.

This clone has only a few counts. Different DNA sequences within this sample yield the same CDR3. J is TRBJ2-7 and V is TRBV7-2; TRBD2 is a possible D gene (6 bases). The CDR3 is 14 amino acids. Trimming pared 2 bases from V and 7 bases from J, leaving 15 bases between. In germline, CDR1 is SGHTA, CDR2 FQGNSA. The CDR3 sequence: CASSLLSGGREQYF. CDR3 DNA sequence: TGTGCCAGCAGCTTACTTAGCGGTGGAAGAGAGCAGTACTTC.

This clone occurred once. The chain recombines TRBV5-6 with TRBJ2-7; D ambiguous. The CDR3 extends over 14 amino acids. Germline V CDR1 and CDR2: SGHDT, YYEEEE. The germline V and J ends were trimmed by 0 bases and 1 base, with 8 bases remaining between them. Written as DNA, the CDR3 is TGTGCCAGCAGCTTGGGCCAGTTATCCTACGAGCAGTACTTC. Protein: CASSLGQLSYEQYF.

The rearrangement joins TRBV4-3 to TRBJ1-2; 7 bases map to TRBD1. The CDR3 is made up of 16 amino acids. The germline V gene has CDR1 LGHNA and CDR2 YSLEER. With V trimmed by 1 base and J by 7 bases, 12 bases remained unmatched. In nucleotides, the CDR3 is TGCGCCAGCAGCCAAGGGGTCGCCAGGGGGTTATCTGGCTACACCTTC. Its protein product is CASSQGVARGLSGYTF.

The genes are TRBV5-1 and TRBJ2-3, with 7 positions matching TRBD2. There are 15 residues in the CDR3. V lost 3 bases and J lost 2; bases outside the gene matches: 6. The germline V gene has CDR1 SGHRS and CDR2 YFSETQ. CDR3 DNA: TGCGCCAGCAGCTCCGGGACTACCGACACAGATACGCAGTATTTT. It codes for CASSSGTTDTDTQYF.